This entry concerns a single T cell receptor (beta chain). These data come from a study of blood T cell repertoires in COVID-19. Overall study context: PBMCs, B-cell-depleted T cells, or T cells were the source of the cDNA or gDNA that made up the material.

Trimming stripped 3 bases from V and 10 bases from J, with 6 bases between. The CDR3 has 10 residues. Germline V lookup: CDR1 MNHNS, CDR2 SASEGT. Methods used by the authors: From reference gene primer amplification, estimates of nucleated cell counts were derived. TCRdb's copy holds only in-frame clones and misses some; the assay was immunoSEQ multiplex PCR. V, J and clone size derive from that table, while D and trimming were established from the DNA sequence. The sample carries 35,000 to 55,000 clones, 80% to 85% recorded once. The sequenced material came from peripheral blood. The rearrangement uses TRBV6-1 and TRBJ1-1; D not certain. The clonotype originates from a man in his 60s with active COVID-19. The CDR3 reads CASSDLRAFF. In DNA, the CDR3 is TGTGCCAGCAGTGACCTCAGAGCTTTCTTT.